This T cell receptor beta chain was sequenced for a study of blood T cell repertoires in COVID-19. Study-level information: Donors in the United States, Italy and Spain gave samples during acute or convalescent COVID-19. Nucleic acid was either cDNA or gDNA, and it came from T cells, B-cell-depleted T cells, or PBMCs.

Authors' methods: It was from reference gene primer amplification that nucleated cell counts were estimated. Profiled with immunoSEQ multiplex PCR; TCRdb holds only in-frame clones, not every one. The V and J calls and the clone size are those of that table, but D and trimming were determined from the DNA. The profile shows hundreds of thousands of clones, 75% to 90% of them singletons. Sequencing was done on a sample of peripheral blood. This clonotype was obtained from a woman between 18 and 29 years old with acute or convalescent COVID-19.

This CDR3 is CASSVRDRSSTIYF. CDR3 bases: TGTGCCAGCAGCGTCAGGGACAGGTCTAGCACCATATATTTT. J is TRBJ1-3 and V is TRBV9, with TRBD1 matching 8 bases. V was clipped by 2 bases and J by 9 bases; unmatched bases: 7. In germline, CDR1 is SGDLS, CDR2 YYNGEE. The CDR3 runs to 14 residues.